Below are 10 T cell receptor delta chains sequenced from a single sample in a study of gamma-delta chains in newborns, infants, children. TCRdb processed the reads again with the CATT caller. The sample holds 9,500 to 12,000 delta-chain clones, over 8% seen once. Sequencing was carried out using blood. The source is a child who was a newborn, infant or young child, either healthy, febrile or measles-vaccinated (not recorded which).

This clone was observed a handful of times. A much larger clone differs from this one at a single base, so this may be a read error. This CDR3 is also generated by other DNA sequences in the sample. The CDR3 protein is CACDLLGDTAQLFF. The CDR3 DNA is TGTGCCTGTGACCTACTGGGGGATACAGCACAACTCTTCTTT. V gene TRDV2 combines with J gene TRDJ2; 10 bases align to TRDD3. Germline loops: CDR1 GEAIGNYY, CDR2 EKD. The V and J ends lost 3 bases and 5 bases, in that order; junction bases with no gene match: 2. The CDR3 runs to 14 residues.

This clone was observed a few times. This chain joins TRDV2 and TRDJ1, with 8 bases lining up with TRDD3. Germline CDR1 GEAIGNYY, CDR2 EKD. V lost 0 bases and J lost 1; bases outside the gene matches: 15. The CDR3 has 19 amino acids. This CDR3 reads CACDTVGTGGSTVTDKLIF. In nucleotides, the CDR3 is TGTGCCTGTGACACCGTCGGGACTGGGGGTTCCACCGTCACCGATAAACTCATCTTT.

This clone occurred a few times. The chain recombines TRDV2 with TRDJ3; 13 nucleotides agree with TRDD3. Germline CDR1 and CDR2: GEAIGNYY and EKD. This CDR3 contains 21 residues. The ends lost 1 base at V and 1 base at J; junction bases unmatched: 9. The CDR3, as DNA: TGTGCCTGTGACACGGGGGACTGGGGGATACGCTCGTCCTGGGACACCCGACAGATGTTTTTC. Translated, it gives CACDTGDWGIRSSWDTRQMFF.

The V call is TRDV2, the J call TRDJ1; D not resolved. Germline lookup yields CDR1 GEAIGNYY and CDR2 EKD. CDR3 length: 18 amino acids. Trimming pared 0 bases from V and 1 base from J, leaving 20 bases between. This chain's CDR3 is CACDTVGGTHRGTDKLIF. The CDR3 bases are TGTGCCTGTGACACCGTCGGAGGGACCCACAGGGGCACCGATAAACTCATCTTT.

For this clone: Just one base apart from a much larger clone, this may be a read error. The same CDR3 also results from other DNA sequences found in this sample. The genes are TRDV2 and TRDJ2; 7 bases fit TRDD3. CDR3 size: 16 residues. Germline CDR1 and CDR2: GEAIGNYY and EKD. CDR3 sequence: CACDTLGDTLTAQLFF. CDR3 bases: TGTGCCTGCGACACGTTAGGGGATACTTTGACAGCACAACTCTTCTTT.

The CDR3 region is CAWTEVGYGRSWDTRQMFF. DNA of the CDR3: TGTGCCTGGACAGAGGTGGGATACGGTCGTTCCTGGGACACCCGACAGATGTTTTTC. The V and J genes are TRDV2 and TRDJ3; 8 bases line up with TRDD3. The germline V gene has CDR1 GEAIGNYY and CDR2 EKD. CDR3 length: 19 amino acids. The ends lost 7 bases at V and 1 base at J; junction bases unmatched: 14.

The rearrangement joins TRDV2 to TRDJ1; 11 bases are shared with TRDD3. There are 14 residues in the CDR3. The germline V gene has CDR1 GEAIGNYY and CDR2 EKD. V was pared by 0 bases and J by 8 bases, with 4 bases of the junction left unmatched. The CDR3 here is CACDTLGGYAKLIF. The CDR3, as DNA: TGTGCCTGTGACACCCTTGGGGGATACGCCAAACTCATCTTT.

The chain uses TRDV2 and TRDJ1; D perhaps matches TRDD3 (5 bases). The V gene's germline CDR1 is GEAIGNYY and CDR2 EKD. The V end lost 2 bases, the J end lost 0 bases, and 12 bases lay between the germline ends. The CDR3 has 15 residues. CDR3 residues: CACDKLGEYTDKLIF. The CDR3 coding sequence is TGTGCCTGTGACAAGCTGGGAGAGTACACCGATAAACTCATCTTT.

The rearrangement uses TRDV2 and TRDJ3; 12 positions agree with TRDD3. Assignment of the J gene here rests on matching the DNA to germline, because TCRdb gives none. In germline, CDR1 is GEAIGNYY, CDR2 EKD. The CDR3 extends over 20 amino acids. V was clipped by 2 bases and J by 0 bases; unmatched bases: 7. DNA for the CDR3: TGTGCCTGTGACAAAGTACTGGGGGATACTCGCTCCTGGGACACCCGACAGATGTTTTTC. This encodes CACDKVLGDTRSWDTRQMFF.

The rearrangement links TRDV2 to TRDJ1; TRDD3 aligns across 12 bases. CDR3 size: 18 residues. Germline CDR1 is GEAIGNYY and CDR2 is EKD. Trimming took 3 bases from V and 0 from J; bases not matched to a gene: 10. The CDR3 spells CACDALLGDTTYTDKLIF. CDR3 nucleotide sequence: TGTGCCTGTGACGCTTTACTGGGGGATACTACGTACACCGATAAACTCATCTTT.